This note documents a single T cell receptor (beta chain) sequence. What it recognizes is unknown. The data were taken from a study of yellow fever vaccine responses in identical twins. Trimming took 3 bases from V and 9 from J; bases not matched to a gene: 11. Germline V gene lookup returns CDR1 SGHRS and CDR2 YFSETQ. This CDR3 contains 14 residues. TCRdb used MiXCR to reprocess the RT-PCR reads, holding one entry per CDR3 protein. Counted here are fewer than 3,000 distinct CDR3 sequences, approximately 90% occurring once; the ten biggest clones make up 1.9%. General study findings and limits: Twin vaccine T cell responses reportedly seemed partly convergent, partly personalized.

Sequenced here: T cells from blood (PBMCs), unsorted or a sorted subset (not recorded which), sampled before or after yellow fever vaccination (not recorded which). The rearrangement joins TRBV5-1 to TRBJ1-2, with 7 bases that match TRBD1. This TCR derives from a female donor who received the yellow fever vaccine. The CDR3 DNA follows: TGCGCCAGCAGCTCAATGACAGGGTACGAAAGCTACACCTTC. Translating gives CASSSMTGYESYTF.